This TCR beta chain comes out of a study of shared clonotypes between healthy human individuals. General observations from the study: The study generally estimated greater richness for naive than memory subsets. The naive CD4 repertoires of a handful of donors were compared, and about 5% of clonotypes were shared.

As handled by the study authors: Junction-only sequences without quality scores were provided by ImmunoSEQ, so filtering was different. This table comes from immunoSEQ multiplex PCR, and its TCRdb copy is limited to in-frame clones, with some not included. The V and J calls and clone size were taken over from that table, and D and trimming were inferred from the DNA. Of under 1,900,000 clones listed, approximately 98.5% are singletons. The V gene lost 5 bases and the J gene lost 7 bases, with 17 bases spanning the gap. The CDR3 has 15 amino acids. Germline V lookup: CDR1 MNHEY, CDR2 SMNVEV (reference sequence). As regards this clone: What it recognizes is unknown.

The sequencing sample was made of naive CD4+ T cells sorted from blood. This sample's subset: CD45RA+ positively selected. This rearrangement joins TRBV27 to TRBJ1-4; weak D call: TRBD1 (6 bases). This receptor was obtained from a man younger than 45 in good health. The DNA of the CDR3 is TGTGCCAGCAGTACAACAGGGTTGGTGGTTGAAAAACTGTTTTTT. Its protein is CASSTTGLVVEKLFF.